This T cell receptor (beta chain) was sequenced for a study of T cell clusters in autoimmune cytopenias (dated 2019 in TCRdb). Notes on the research overall: Per sample, TRB sequencing gave a median depth of about 50,000 reads and a median of approximately 2,400 distinct TRB clonotypes. In autoimmune cytopenia patients, peripheral blood TRB and IGH repertoires were sequenced during active disease and over treatment follow-up, together with healthy, CLL and autoimmune hepatitis controls. The study aimed to test whether autoimmune cytopenia patients carry a disease-specific immune repertoire signature usable as a blood-based biomarker.

The CDR3 starts with the cysteine, ends with the phenylalanine, and has 14 residues. This entry has no DNA. Each sample's TRB amplification started from 250 to 300 ng of peripheral blood genomic DNA, which corresponds to 38,000 or so genome equivalents. TRB rearrangements were amplified by multiplex PCR following a touch-down protocol, with the TRB-A and TRB-B primer pools mixed in one tube. Illumina adapters and sample indices were added to the amplicons through two consecutive PCR reactions performed with Phusion HS II polymerase. The amplicons were gel-purified using the NucleoSpin Gel and PCR Clean-up kit, after which quantification was performed by Qubit and quality was checked on an Agilent 2100 Bioanalyzer. Libraries were sequenced on an Illumina MiSeq using 600-cycle, single-indexed, paired-end runs. The paper's processing steps were these. MiXCR version 2.1.12 with the default MiXCR reference library was used to align and assemble TRB reads. Each unique CDR3 nucleotide sequence defined a clone, and only productive sequences with at least two reads were analysed. Repertoire diversity was assessed with alpha-parameterized diversity profiles (alpha 0 to 5), including the Shannon (alpha 1) and Simpson (alpha 2) indices, which were computed with an R script. Combinatorial TRB VJ usage was calculated with the tcR package and was compared between cohorts by principal component analysis performed with ade4. Using GLIPH, TCRbeta CDR3s were clustered on pairs of cohorts matched for age and read depth, and a Wilcoxon test was used to compare cluster frequencies. TCRdb reprocessed the reads, and each CDR3 protein sequence is entered once, without DNA. For this entry, the V and J calls and clone size follow TCRdb and not the study's own pipeline. The data table for this sample lists some 6,000 distinct CDR3 sequences. The biggest ten clones account for about a fifth of the sample.

What the study reported, not specific to this receptor: A lack of physiological T cell clusters in primary autoimmune cytopenia patients was suggested by GLIPH, as 51 clusters were found to be exclusive to healthy donors versus around 17 exclusive to patients. In the comparison of secondary cytopenia with CLL, the cluster-lack signature was not observed, apparently because the dominant lymphoma-associated repertoire masked the signature. Healthy donors had almost three times as many exclusive TRB clusters as active autoimmune hepatitis patients, a finding consistent with an autoimmunity-wide signature. Shifts in the TRB repertoire, including less even repertoires in secondary cytopenia and CLL, were mostly a reflection of lymphoma bias and not of autoimmunity. The T cell clusters were defined only in silico, and the functional role of the clusters was left to be validated experimentally.

Concerning this clonotype itself: The antigen it recognizes is unknown.

The clonotype was recovered from a human donor with an autoimmune cytopenia or autoimmune hepatitis (not recorded which). The material sequenced was peripheral blood. Rearrangement joined TRBV12-3 or TRBV12-4 to TRBJ1-6. The encoded CDR3 is CASSLEGSGSPLHF.